These T cell receptor beta chains were read from a single sample in a study of T-cell reconstitution after alpha-beta-depleted transplantation in children. Via MiXCR, TCRdb re-called the PCR reads, giving one row per CDR3 protein. Among a few hundred thousand distinct CDR3 sequences, about a fifth were seen once, and the ten largest hold 3.5% to 4%. The material was PBMCs from the stem cell graft donor, obtained from the stem cell graft. These receptors were obtained from a human donor who donated a stem cell graft to a child with acute myeloid leukemia. The conserved cysteine and the conserved F or W are not part of the CDR3 here. The order of the fields is CDR3 length, V gene, CDR3 protein.

len: 15; v_gene: TRBV12-3/TRBV12-4; CDR3aa: ASSFGTSAMSSYEQY
len: 16; v_gene: TRBV2; CDR3aa: ASSEWVTRAVSGDEQF
len: 12; v_gene: TRBV5-1; CDR3aa: ASSLDGSTDTQY
len: 12; v_gene: TRBV6-1; CDR3aa: ASSRQGKDEKLF
len: 10; v_gene: TRBV29-1; CDR3aa: SVEGPDNEQF
len: 12; v_gene: TRBV20-1; CDR3aa: SARDQSGKGELF
len: 15; v_gene: TRBV7-2; CDR3aa: ASSGGLAGLGSYEQY
len: 12; v_gene: TRBV5-1; CDR3aa: ASSRGAGAREQY
len: 12; v_gene: TRBV27; CDR3aa: ASSPDREDTEAF
len: 14; v_gene: TRBV20-1; CDR3aa: SARAPSGRATDTQY
len: 15; v_gene: TRBV4-3; CDR3aa: ASSQDWGTGTYNEQF
len: 11; v_gene: TRBV9; CDR3aa: ASSVGAQETQY
len: 13; v_gene: TRBV12-3/TRBV12-4; CDR3aa: ASSTLEFSYNEQF
len: 14; v_gene: TRBV28; CDR3aa: ASSLVFPGRAERAF
len: 11; v_gene: TRBV30; CDR3aa: AWNTQGAYGYT
len: 11; v_gene: TRBV20-1; CDR3aa: SAGGGTYLSQY
len: 11; v_gene: TRBV7-9; CDR3aa: ASRINSGNEQF
len: 12; v_gene: TRBV10-3; CDR3aa: AISVGASTDTQY
len: 15; v_gene: TRBV7-6; CDR3aa: ASSSGLAGFAAETQY
len: 11; v_gene: TRBV5-1; CDR3aa: ASSADRDNEQY
len: 13; v_gene: TRBV4-3; CDR3aa: ASSQEGTGTYEQY
len: 12; v_gene: TRBV29-1; CDR3aa: SVEISPYQETQY
len: 12; v_gene: TRBV24-1; CDR3aa: ATSDGTVGQPQH
len: 13; v_gene: TRBV6-1; CDR3aa: ASRIRTASNQPQH
len: 9; v_gene: TRBV29-1; CDR3aa: SVASGNEQF
len: 11; v_gene: TRBV5-1; CDR3aa: ASSLDILQEQY
len: 15; v_gene: TRBV4-2; CDR3aa: ASSETSAGISYNEQF
len: 11; v_gene: TRBV7-7; CDR3aa: ASSYGGKETQY
len: 11; v_gene: TRBV7-3; CDR3aa: ASSSDRDGELF
len: 11; v_gene: TRBV12-3/TRBV12-4; CDR3aa: ASSSSSENEQF
len: 14; v_gene: TRBV15; CDR3aa: ATSRGLAGEGDTQY
len: 12; v_gene: TRBV12-3/TRBV12-4; CDR3aa: ASSFDRQDQPQH
len: 13; v_gene: TRBV12-3/TRBV12-4; CDR3aa: ASRTGLAGPSSFV
len: 11; v_gene: TRBV6-5; CDR3aa: ASSYGWQQPQH
len: 13; v_gene: TRBV5-1; CDR3aa: ASSGGLLHTGELF
len: 12; v_gene: TRBV6-5; CDR3aa: ASSYAGYQETQY
len: 12; v_gene: TRBV12-3/TRBV12-4; CDR3aa: ASSLGQKDSPLH
len: 14; v_gene: TRBV12-3/TRBV12-4; CDR3aa: ASSSRATRSTGELF
len: 14; v_gene: TRBV25-1; CDR3aa: ASSEGVGQGSNEQY
len: 12; v_gene: TRBV5-1; CDR3aa: ASSLGQDHTEAF
len: 13; v_gene: TRBV20-1; CDR3aa: SASSGTGDTDTQY
len: 11; v_gene: TRBV20-1; CDR3aa: SAPFATNEKLF
len: 16; v_gene: TRBV27; CDR3aa: ASSLRKTKSVGDYEQY
len: 15; v_gene: TRBV20-1; CDR3aa: CAQTGGIYSGANVLT
len: 15; v_gene: TRBV12-3/TRBV12-4; CDR3aa: ASKGGPRSENTGELF
len: 11; v_gene: TRBV20-1; CDR3aa: SASSRDTYEQY
len: 11; v_gene: TRBV28; CDR3aa: ASSLSASGEQY
len: 11; v_gene: TRBV6-1; CDR3aa: ASRRVSYNEQF